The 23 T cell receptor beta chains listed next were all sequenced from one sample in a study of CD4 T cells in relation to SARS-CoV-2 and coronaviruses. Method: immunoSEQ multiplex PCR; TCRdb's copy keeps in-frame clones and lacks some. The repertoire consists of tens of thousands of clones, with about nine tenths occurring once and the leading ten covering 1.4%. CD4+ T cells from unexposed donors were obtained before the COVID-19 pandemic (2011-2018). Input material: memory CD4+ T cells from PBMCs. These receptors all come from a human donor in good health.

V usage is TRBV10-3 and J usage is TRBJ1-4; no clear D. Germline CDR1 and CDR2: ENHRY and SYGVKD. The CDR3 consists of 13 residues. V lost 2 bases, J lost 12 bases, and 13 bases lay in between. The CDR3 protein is CAISENGPGELFF. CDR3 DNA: TGTGCCATCAGTGAGAACGGGCCCGGGGAACTGTTTTTT.

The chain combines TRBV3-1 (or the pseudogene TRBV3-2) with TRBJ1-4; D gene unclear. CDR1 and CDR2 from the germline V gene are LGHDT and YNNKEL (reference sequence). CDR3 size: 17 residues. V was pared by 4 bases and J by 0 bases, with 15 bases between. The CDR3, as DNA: TGTGCCAGCAGCCGAGTTTTAGGAAGTACAACTAATGAAAAACTGTTTTTT. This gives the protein CASSRVLGSTTNEKLFF.

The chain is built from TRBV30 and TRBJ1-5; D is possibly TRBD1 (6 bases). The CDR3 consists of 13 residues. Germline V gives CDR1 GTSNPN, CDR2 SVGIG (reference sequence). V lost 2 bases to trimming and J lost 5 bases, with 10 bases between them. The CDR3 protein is CAWSSGGYQPQHF. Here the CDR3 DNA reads TGTGCCTGGAGTAGCGGGGGCTATCAGCCCCAGCATTTT.

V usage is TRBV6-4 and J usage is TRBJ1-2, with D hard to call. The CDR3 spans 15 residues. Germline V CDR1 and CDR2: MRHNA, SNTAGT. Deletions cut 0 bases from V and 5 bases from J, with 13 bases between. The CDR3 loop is CASSDSSRGGYGYTF. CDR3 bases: TGTGCCAGCAGTGACTCGAGTCGGGGTGGGTATGGCTACACCTTC.

The CDR3: CASSSQGAHEQYF. CDR3 bases: TGTGCCAGCAGCAGTCAGGGGGCCCACGAGCAGTACTTC. V is TRBV5-4 and J is TRBJ2-7; TRBD1 matches at 8 bases. Germline lookup yields CDR1 SGHNT and CDR2 YYREEE (reference sequence). V shed 4 bases and J 5 bases; nucleotides not matched to a gene: 5. The CDR3 covers 13 residues.

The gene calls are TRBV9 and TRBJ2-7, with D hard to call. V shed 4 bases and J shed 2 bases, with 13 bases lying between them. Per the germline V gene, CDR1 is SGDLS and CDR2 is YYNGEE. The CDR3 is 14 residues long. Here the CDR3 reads CASSLRAAPYEQYF. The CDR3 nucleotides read TGTGCCAGCAGCCTCCGGGCGGCTCCCTACGAGCAGTACTTC.

In DNA, the CDR3 is TGTGCCAGCTCGCCACAGGGACTTTTCTCTAGCACAGATACGCAGTATTTT. Its translation is CASSPQGLFSSTDTQYF. This chain joins TRBV7-3 and TRBJ2-3, with D possibly called TRBD1 or TRBD2 (6 bases each). From germline, CDR1 is SGHTA and CDR2 FQGTGA. Trimming cost V 8 bases and J 0 bases, with 21 bases left between them. The CDR3 is made up of 17 amino acids.

This CDR3 reads CASSILPRGGETQYF. CDR3 nucleotides: TGTGCCAGTAGTATACTCCCCAGGGGTGGGGAGACCCAGTACTTC. The chain joins TRBV19 to TRBJ2-5, with TRBD1 as a possible D gene (6 bases). The CDR3 consists of 15 residues. With 2 bases removed from V and 5 bases from J, the gap between germline ends came to 15 bases. Looked up from germline, CDR1 is LNHDA and CDR2 is SQIVND (reference sequence).

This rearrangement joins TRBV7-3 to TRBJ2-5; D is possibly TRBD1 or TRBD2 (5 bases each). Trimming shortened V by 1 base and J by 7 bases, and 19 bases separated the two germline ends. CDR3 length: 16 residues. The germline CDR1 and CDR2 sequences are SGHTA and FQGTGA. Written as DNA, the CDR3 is TGTGCCAGCAGCTTAAGTCCACCGGGGCCTCGGGTGACCCAGTACTTC. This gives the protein CASSLSPPGPRVTQYF.

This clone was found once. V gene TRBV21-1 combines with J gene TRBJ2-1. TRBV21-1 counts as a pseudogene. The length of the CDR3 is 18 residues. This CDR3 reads CASRKVWAGRSSYNEQFF. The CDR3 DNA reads TGTGCCAGCAGGAAAGTCTGGGCAGGGAGAAGCTCCTACAATGAGCAGTTCTTC.

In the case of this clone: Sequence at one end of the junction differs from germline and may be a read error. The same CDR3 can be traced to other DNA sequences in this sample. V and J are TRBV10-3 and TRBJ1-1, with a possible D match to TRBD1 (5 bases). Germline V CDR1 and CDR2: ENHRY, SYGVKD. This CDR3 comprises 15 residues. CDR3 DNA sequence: TGTGCTATCAGTGGTTCCACAGGCCAGAACACTGAAGCTTTCTTT. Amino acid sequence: CAISGSTGQNTEAFF.

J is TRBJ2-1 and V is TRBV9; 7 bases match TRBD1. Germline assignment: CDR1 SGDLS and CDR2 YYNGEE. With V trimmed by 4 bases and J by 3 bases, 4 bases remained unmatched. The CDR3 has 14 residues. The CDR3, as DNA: TGTGCCAGCAGCCTCGGACAGGACTACAATGAGCAGTTCTTC. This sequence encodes CASSLGQDYNEQFF. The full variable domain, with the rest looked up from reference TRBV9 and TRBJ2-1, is DSGVTQTPKHLITATGQRVTLRCSPRSGDLSVYWYQQSLDQGLQFLIQYYNGEERAKGNILERFSAQQFPDLHSELNLSSLELGDSALYFCASSLGQDYNEQFFGPGTRLTVL.

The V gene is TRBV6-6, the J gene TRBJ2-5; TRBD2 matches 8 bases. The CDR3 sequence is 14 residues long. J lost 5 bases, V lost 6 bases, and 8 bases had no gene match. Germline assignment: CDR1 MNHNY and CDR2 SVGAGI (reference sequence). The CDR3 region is CASRDRGGGETQYF. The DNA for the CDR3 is TGTGCCAGCAGGGACCGGGGGGGCGGCGAGACCCAGTACTTC.

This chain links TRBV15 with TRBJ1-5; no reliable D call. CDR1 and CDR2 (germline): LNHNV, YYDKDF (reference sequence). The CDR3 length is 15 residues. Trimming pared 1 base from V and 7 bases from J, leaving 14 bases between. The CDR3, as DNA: TGTGCCACCAGCAGAGGCAGTGCAACTAGACAGCCCCAGCATTTT. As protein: CATSRGSATRQPQHF.

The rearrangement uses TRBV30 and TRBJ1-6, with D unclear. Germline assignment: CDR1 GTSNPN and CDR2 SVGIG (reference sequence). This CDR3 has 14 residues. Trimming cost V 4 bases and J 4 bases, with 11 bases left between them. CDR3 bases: TGTGCCTGGACCCACCGGGGTTATAATTCACCCCTCCACTTT. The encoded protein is CAWTHRGYNSPLHF.

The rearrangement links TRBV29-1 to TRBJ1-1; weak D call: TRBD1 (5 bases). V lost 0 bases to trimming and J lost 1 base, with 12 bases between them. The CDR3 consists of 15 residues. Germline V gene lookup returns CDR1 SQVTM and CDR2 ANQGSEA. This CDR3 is CSVEDGLRANTEAFF. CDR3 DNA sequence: TGCAGCGTTGAAGATGGGCTCAGGGCGAACACTGAAGCTTTCTTT.

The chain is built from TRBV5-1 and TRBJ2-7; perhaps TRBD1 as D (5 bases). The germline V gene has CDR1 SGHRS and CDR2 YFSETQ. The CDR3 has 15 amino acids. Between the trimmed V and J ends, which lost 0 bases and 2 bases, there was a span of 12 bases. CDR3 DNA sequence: TGCGCCAGCAGCTTGGTGTCGCAGGGTGCCTACGAGCAGTACTTC. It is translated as CASSLVSQGAYEQYF.

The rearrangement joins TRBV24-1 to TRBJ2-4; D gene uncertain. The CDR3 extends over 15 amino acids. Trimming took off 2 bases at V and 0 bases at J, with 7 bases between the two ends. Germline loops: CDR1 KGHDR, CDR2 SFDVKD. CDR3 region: CATSDSWSAKNIQYF. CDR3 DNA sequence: TGTGCCACCAGTGATTCGTGGTCAGCCAAAAACATTCAGTACTTC.

The CDR3 loop reads CASSYGGVTETQYF. The CDR3 DNA reads as TGTGCCAGCAGTTACGGCGGGGTCACGGAGACCCAGTACTTC. V is TRBV6-5 and J is TRBJ2-5, with D perhaps matching TRBD2 (6 bases). The CDR3 sequence is 14 residues long. Germline V lookup: CDR1 MNHEY, CDR2 SVGAGI. V lost 2 bases and J 5 bases, leaving 12 bases between the germline ends.

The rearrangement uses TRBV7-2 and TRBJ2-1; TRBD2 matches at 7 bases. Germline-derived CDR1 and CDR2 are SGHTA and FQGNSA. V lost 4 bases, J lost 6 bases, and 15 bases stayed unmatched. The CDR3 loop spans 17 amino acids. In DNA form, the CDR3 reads TGTGCCAGCAGCTCATCGGGAAGCGGGATAGGTCCCAATGAGCAGTTCTTC. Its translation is CASSSSGSGIGPNEQFF.

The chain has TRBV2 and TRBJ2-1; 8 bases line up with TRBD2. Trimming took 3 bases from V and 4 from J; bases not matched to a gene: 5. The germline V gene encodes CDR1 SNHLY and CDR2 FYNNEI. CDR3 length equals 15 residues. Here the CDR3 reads CASSDTSGNYNEQFF. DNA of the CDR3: TGTGCCAGCAGTGATACTAGCGGCAATTACAATGAGCAGTTCTTC.

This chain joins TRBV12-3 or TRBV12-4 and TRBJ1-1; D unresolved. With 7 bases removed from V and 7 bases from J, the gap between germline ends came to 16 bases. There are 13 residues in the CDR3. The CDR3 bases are TGTGCCAGCATTCAGGCCTCGACCCATGAAGCTTTCTTT. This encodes CASIQASTHEAFF.

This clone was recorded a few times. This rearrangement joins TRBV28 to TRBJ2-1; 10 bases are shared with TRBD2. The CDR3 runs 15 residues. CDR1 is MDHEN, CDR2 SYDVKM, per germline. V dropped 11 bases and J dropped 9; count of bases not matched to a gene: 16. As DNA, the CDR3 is TGTGCCGAAAAAACCGCTAGCGGGAGTTTGGCTGAGCAGTTCTTC. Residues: CAEKTASGSLAEQFF.